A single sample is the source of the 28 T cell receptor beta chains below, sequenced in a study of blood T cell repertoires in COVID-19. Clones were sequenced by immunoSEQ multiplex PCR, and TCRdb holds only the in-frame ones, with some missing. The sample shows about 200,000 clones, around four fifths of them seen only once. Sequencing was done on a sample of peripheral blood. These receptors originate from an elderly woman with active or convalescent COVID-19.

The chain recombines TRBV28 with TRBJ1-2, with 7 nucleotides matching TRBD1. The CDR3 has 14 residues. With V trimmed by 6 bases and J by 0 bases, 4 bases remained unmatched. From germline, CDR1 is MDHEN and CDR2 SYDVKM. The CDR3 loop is CASRMGTANYGYTF. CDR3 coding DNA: TGTGCCAGCAGGATGGGGACAGCTAACTATGGCTACACCTTC.

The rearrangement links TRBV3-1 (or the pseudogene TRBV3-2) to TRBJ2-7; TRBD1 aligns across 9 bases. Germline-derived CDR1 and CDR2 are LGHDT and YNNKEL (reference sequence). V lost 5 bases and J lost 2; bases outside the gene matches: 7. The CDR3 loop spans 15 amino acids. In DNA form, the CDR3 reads TGTGCCAGCAGCTTAAGGACAGGGGCCCCCTACGAGCAGTACTTC. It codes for CASSLRTGAPYEQYF.

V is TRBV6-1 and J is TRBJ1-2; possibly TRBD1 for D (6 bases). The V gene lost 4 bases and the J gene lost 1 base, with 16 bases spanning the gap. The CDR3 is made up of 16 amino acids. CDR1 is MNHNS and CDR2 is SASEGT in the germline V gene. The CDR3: CASSGDRSALNYGYTF. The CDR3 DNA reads TGTGCCAGCAGTGGAGACAGGTCAGCCCTTAACTATGGCTACACCTTC.

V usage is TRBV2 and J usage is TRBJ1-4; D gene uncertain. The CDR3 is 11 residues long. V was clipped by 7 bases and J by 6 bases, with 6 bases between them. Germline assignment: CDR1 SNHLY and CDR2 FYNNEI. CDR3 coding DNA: TGTGCCAGCAAACTGTATGAAAAACTGTTTTTT. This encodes CASKLYEKLFF.

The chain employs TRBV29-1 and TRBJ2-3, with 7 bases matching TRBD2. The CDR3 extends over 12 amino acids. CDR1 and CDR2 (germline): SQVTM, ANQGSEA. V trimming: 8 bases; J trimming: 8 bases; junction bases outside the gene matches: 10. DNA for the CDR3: TGCAGCTCCCGAGGGGCTAGCGGTACGCAGTATTTT. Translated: CSSRGASGTQYF.

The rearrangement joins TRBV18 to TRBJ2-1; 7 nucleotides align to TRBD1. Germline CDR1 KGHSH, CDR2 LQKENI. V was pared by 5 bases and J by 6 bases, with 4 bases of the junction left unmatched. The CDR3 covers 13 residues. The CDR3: CASSSQGSNEQFF. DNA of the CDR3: TGTGCCAGCTCATCACAGGGGTCCAATGAGCAGTTCTTC.

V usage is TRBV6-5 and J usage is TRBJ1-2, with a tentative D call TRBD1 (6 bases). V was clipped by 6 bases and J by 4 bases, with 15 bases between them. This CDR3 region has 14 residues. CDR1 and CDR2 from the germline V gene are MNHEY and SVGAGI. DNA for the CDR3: TGTGCCAGCAGAGCAGTGGCAGGGGTCTATGGCTACACCTTC. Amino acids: CASRAVAGVYGYTF.

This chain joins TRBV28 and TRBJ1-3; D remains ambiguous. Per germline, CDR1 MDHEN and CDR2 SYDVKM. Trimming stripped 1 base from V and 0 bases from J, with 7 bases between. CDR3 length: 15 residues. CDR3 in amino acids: CASSLYQFSGNTIYF. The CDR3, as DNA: TGTGCCAGCAGTTTATACCAGTTCTCTGGAAACACCATATATTTT.

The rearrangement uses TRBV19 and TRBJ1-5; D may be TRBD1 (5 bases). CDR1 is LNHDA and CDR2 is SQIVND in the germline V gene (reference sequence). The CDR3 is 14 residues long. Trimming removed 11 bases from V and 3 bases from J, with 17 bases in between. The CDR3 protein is CAGGGGIANQPQHF. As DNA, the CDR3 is TGTGCCGGGGGGGGAGGGATCGCCAATCAGCCCCAGCATTTT.

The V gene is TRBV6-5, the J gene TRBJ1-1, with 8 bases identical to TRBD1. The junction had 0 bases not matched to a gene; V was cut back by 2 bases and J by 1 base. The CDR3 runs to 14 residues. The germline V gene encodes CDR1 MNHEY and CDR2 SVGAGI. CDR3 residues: CASSYDRGNTEAFF. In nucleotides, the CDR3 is TGTGCCAGCAGTTACGACAGGGGGAACACTGAAGCTTTCTTT.

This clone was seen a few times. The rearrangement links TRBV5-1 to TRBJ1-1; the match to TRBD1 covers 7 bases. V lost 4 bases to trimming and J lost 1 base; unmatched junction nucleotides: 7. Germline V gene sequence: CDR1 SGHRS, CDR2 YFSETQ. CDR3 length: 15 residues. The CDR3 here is CASSLAGQRNTEAFF. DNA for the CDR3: TGCGCCAGCAGCCTAGCGGGACAGCGGAACACTGAAGCTTTCTTT.

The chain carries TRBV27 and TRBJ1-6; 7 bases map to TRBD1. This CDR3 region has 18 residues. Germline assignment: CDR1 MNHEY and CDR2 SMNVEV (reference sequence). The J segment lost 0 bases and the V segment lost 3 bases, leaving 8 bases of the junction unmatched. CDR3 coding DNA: TGTGCCAGCAGTTTCAAACAGGGGACTAGCTCCTATAATTCACCCCTCCACTTT. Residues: CASSFKQGTSSYNSPLHF.

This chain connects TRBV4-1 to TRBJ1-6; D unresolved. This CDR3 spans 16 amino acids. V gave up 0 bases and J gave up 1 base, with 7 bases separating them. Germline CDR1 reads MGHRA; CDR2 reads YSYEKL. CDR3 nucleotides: TGCGCCAGCAGCCAAGATACATGGTCCTATAATTCACCCCTCCACTTT. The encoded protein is CASSQDTWSYNSPLHF.

CDR3 DNA sequence: TGTGCCAGCAGTAAGCACGATCGGGCCCAGTACTTC. Its protein product is CASSKHDRAQYF. The genes are TRBV12-3 or TRBV12-4 and TRBJ2-5; no clear D. The CDR3 consists of 12 residues. The V end lost 5 bases, the J end lost 9 bases, and 13 bases lay between the germline ends.

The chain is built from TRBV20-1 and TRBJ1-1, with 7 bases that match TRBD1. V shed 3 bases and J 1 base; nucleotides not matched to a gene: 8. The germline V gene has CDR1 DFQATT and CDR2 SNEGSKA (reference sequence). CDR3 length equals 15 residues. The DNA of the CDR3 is TGCAGTGCTAGTCGGACAGGCGATCAGAACACTGAAGCTTTCTTT. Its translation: CSASRTGDQNTEAFF.

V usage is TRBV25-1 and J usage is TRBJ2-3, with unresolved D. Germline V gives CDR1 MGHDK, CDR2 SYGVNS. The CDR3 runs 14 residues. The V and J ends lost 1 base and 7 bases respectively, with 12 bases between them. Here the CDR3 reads CASSELAETYTQYF. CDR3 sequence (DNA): TGTGCCAGCAGTGAATTAGCAGAAACGTATACGCAGTATTTT.

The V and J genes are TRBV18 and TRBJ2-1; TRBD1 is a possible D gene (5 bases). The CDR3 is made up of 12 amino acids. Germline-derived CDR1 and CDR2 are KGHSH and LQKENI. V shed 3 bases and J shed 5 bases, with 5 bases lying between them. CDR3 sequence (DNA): TGTGCCAGCTCACCCAGGGACAATGAGCAGTTCTTC. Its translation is CASSPRDNEQFF.

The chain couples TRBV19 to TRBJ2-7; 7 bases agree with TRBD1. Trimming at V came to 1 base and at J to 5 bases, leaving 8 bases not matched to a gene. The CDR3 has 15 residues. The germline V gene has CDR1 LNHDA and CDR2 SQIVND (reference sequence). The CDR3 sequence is CASSIGGGRRHEQYF. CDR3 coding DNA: TGTGCCAGTAGTATAGGAGGGGGCAGGAGGCACGAGCAGTACTTC.

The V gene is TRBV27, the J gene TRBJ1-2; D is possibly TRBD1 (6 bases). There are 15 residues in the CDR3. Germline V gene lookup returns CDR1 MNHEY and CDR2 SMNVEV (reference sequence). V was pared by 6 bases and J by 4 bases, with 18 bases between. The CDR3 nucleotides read TGTGCCAGCAGGTCTGGGGGGGCGGATGGCTATGGCTACACCTTC. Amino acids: CASRSGGADGYGYTF.

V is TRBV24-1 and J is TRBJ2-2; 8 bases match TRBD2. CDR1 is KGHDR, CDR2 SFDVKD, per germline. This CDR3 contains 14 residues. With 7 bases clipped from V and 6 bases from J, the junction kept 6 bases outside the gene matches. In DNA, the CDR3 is TGTGCCACCAGCAGCGGGGGTTTATCCGGGGAGCTGTTTTTT. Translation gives CATSSGGLSGELFF.

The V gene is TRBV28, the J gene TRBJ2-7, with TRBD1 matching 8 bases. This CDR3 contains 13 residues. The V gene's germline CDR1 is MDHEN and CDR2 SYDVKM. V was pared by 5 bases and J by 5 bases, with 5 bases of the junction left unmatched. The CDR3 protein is CASSIGQGDEQYF. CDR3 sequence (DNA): TGTGCCAGCAGTATCGGACAGGGCGACGAGCAGTACTTC.

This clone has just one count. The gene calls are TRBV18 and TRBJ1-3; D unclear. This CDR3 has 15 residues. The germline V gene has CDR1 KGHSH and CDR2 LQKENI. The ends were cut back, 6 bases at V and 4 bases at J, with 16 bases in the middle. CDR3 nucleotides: TGTGCCAGCTCCACCAATCGGGTGTCCGGAAACACCATATATTTT. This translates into CASSTNRVSGNTIYF.

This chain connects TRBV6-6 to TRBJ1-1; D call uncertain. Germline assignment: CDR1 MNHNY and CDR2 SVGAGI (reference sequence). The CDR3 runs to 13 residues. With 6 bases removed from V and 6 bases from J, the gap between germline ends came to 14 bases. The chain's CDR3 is CASSLTGGAEAFF. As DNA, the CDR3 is TGTGCCAGCAGCCTCACGGGAGGCGCTGAAGCTTTCTTT.

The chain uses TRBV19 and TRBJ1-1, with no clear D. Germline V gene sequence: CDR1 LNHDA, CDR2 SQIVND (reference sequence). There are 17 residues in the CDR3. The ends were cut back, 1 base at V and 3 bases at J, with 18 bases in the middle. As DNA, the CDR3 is TGTGCCAGTAGTATAGCTGAAGAGAACTATGATTACACTGAAGCTTTCTTT. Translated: CASSIAEENYDYTEAFF.

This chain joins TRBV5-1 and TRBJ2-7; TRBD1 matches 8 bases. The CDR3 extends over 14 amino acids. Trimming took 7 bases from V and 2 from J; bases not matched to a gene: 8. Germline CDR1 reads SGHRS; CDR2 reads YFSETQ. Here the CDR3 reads CASSWGQVPYEQYF. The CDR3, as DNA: TGCGCCAGCTCATGGGGACAGGTCCCCTACGAGCAGTACTTC.

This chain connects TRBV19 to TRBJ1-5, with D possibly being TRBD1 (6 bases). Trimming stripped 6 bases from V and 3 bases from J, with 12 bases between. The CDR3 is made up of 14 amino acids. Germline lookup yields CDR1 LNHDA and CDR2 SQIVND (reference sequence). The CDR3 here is CASRQTGFNQPQHF. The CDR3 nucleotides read TGTGCCAGTAGACAGACAGGATTCAATCAGCCCCAGCATTTT.

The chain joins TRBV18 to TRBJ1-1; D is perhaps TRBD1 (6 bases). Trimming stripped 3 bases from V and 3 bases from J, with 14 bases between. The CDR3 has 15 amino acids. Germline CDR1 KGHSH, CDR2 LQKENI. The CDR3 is CASSPYFGGHTEAFF. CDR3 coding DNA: TGTGCCAGCTCACCTTACTTCGGGGGGCACACTGAAGCTTTCTTT.

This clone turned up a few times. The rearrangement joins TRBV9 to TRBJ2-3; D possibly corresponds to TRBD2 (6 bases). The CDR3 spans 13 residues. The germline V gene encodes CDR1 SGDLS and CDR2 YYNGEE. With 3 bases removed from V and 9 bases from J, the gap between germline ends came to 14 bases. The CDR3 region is CASSGPQEGTQYF. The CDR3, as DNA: TGTGCCAGCAGCGGCCCACAGGAGGGCACGCAGTATTTT. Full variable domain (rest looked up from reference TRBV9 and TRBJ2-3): DSGVTQTPKHLITATGQRVTLRCSPRSGDLSVYWYQQSLDQGLQFLIQYYNGEERAKGNILERFSAQQFPDLHSELNLSSLELGDSALYFCASSGPQEGTQYFGPGTRLTVL.